Presented here are 11 T cell receptor beta chains from one specimen sequenced in a study of T cells in narcolepsy. Sequenced by immunoSEQ multiplex PCR; TCRdb stores in-frame clones only, minus some. The sample yields roughly 35,000 clones, about 85% seen once. Sequencing was carried out using CD45RA- memory CD4+ T cells from PBMCs. These receptor sequences come from a human donor with narcolepsy.

This chain links TRBV28 with TRBJ2-2; D might be TRBD1 or TRBD2, each matching 6 bases. Germline lookup yields CDR1 MDHEN and CDR2 SYDVKM. The CDR3 covers 15 residues. The germline V and J ends were trimmed by 3 bases and 4 bases, with 12 bases remaining between them. CDR3 bases: TGTGCCAGCAGTTTTAGGGGGGAAGGCACCGGGGAGCTGTTTTTT. It is translated as CASSFRGEGTGELFF.

The CDR3 DNA is TGTGCCACCAGCAGGGACCGTACGAACACCGGGGAGCTGTTTTTT. This sequence encodes CATSRDRTNTGELFF. The rearrangement links TRBV15 to TRBJ2-2, with D hard to call. CDR1 and CDR2 from the germline V gene are LNHNV and YYDKDF (reference sequence). The V end lost 3 bases, the J end lost 0 bases, and 8 bases lay between the germline ends. The CDR3 runs to 15 residues.

V usage is TRBV2 and J usage is TRBJ1-1, with 9 nucleotides matching TRBD1. This CDR3 has 14 residues. CDR1 and CDR2 from the germline V gene are SNHLY and FYNNEI. Trimming cost V 7 bases and J 4 bases; bases outside gene matches: 7. The CDR3 coding sequence is TGTGCCAGCATATGGGACAGGGTATTCACTGAAGCTTTCTTT. This sequence encodes CASIWDRVFTEAFF.

This chain uses TRBV7-9 with TRBJ1-4; 9 nucleotides line up with TRBD1. CDR1 is SEHNR, CDR2 FQNEAQ, per germline (reference sequence). Unmatched junction bases numbered 6, after V lost 0 bases and J lost 7 bases. The CDR3 has 16 amino acids. The CDR3 DNA follows: TGTGCCAGCAGCTTAGCGGGACAGGGTCATAGTGAAAAACTGTTTTTT. Its translation is CASSLAGQGHSEKLFF. Using reference TRBV7-9 and TRBJ1-4 for the parts outside the CDR3, the full variable domain is DTGVSQNPRHKITKRGQNVTFRCDPISEHNRLYWYRQTLGQGPEFLTYFQNEAQLEKSRLLSDRFSAERPKGSFSTLEIQRTEQGDSAMYLCASSLAGQGHSEKLFFGSGTQLSVL.

This clone was seen only once. The J gene is TRBJ2-6, the V gene TRBV7-8; D may match TRBD1 or TRBD2 (6 bases each). Germline V gene data show CDR1 as SGHVS and CDR2 as FQNEAQ. V lost 5 bases to trimming and J lost 3 bases, with 11 bases between them. CDR3 length equals 15 residues. The DNA of the CDR3 is TGTGCCAGCAGCATAGGGGGGTTTGGGGCCAACGTCCTGACTTTC. This encodes CASSIGGFGANVLTF.

This clone occurred a few times. The chain carries TRBV21-1 and TRBJ1-5; the table's D gene call, TRBD1, was not cross checked with the DNA. TRBV21-1 is an annotated pseudogene. This CDR3 is built from 19 residues. The CDR3 here is CASRSPEGQKRVSNQPQHF. The CDR3 DNA reads TGTGCCAGCAGGAGTCCGGAGGGACAGAAGAGGGTAAGCAATCAGCCCCAGCATTTT.

V usage is TRBV19 and J usage is TRBJ2-7, with TRBD1 matching 9 bases. Losses at the gene ends were 1 base for V and 5 bases for J; bases not matched to a gene: 12. The CDR3 is 17 residues long. CDR1 and CDR2 (germline): LNHDA, SQIVND (reference sequence). The CDR3 DNA is TGTGCCAGTAGTATAGTAAGTACCGGGACAGGGAACCACGAGCAGTACTTC. Translating it yields CASSIVSTGTGNHEQYF.

This chain connects TRBV7-3 to TRBJ2-1; D is tentatively TRBD1 or TRBD2 (5 bases each). CDR1 SGHTA and CDR2 FQGTGA come from the germline V gene. Trimming pared 4 bases from V and 8 bases from J, leaving 12 bases between. The CDR3 spans 13 residues. This CDR3 is CASSSGREHEQFF. In nucleotides, the CDR3 is TGTGCCAGCAGCTCGGGACGAGAACATGAGCAGTTCTTC.

The rearrangement links TRBV6-5 to TRBJ1-4; D not certain. The CDR3 sequence is 15 residues long. Germline loops: CDR1 MNHEY, CDR2 SVGAGI. The V and J ends lost 6 bases and 4 bases respectively, with 15 bases between them. CDR3 bases: TGTGCCAGCAGGCCCCTAGAGGGAGATAATGAAAAACTGTTTTTT. It codes for CASRPLEGDNEKLFF.

The V and J genes are TRBV5-1 and TRBJ2-3; D possibly corresponds to TRBD2 (6 bases). V was clipped by 0 bases and J by 2 bases, with 13 bases between them. This CDR3 is 16 amino acids long. Germline CDR1 reads SGHRS; CDR2 reads YFSETQ. The CDR3 here is CASSLGGTDFTDTQYF. CDR3 coding DNA: TGCGCCAGCAGCTTGGGCGGGACGGACTTCACAGATACGCAGTATTTT.

CDR3 in amino acids: CASSLITREGTQYF. The CDR3 coding sequence is TGTGCCAGCAGCTTAATCACACGGGAGGGGACCCAGTACTTC. The rearrangement links TRBV7-2 to TRBJ2-5; 8 bases are a match to TRBD2. The CDR3 sequence is 14 residues long. Germline V gene sequence: CDR1 SGHTA, CDR2 FQGNSA. With V trimmed by 2 bases and J by 7 bases, 6 bases remained unmatched.